The source of this T cell receptor beta chain is a study of blood T cells in healthy people across ages (dated by TCRdb to about 2015). About the investigation overall: In model experiments, template switching captured roughly one uniquely barcoded TCR beta cDNA molecule for every two T cells. Using deep sequencing normalized with unique cDNA molecular identifiers, the study measured how TCR beta repertoire diversity changes with age. Four age groups were formed from the donors: young (average approximately 16 years), middle-aged (around 40), aged (around 68) and long-lived (about 80). To avoid experimental bias, donors of different ages were spread randomly across the sequencing lanes. For two donors (one aged 18 to 30 and one aged 80 or older), the study analyzed two additional independent replicas of 1 million unique cDNA reads from the same blood draw.

Systemically healthy Caucasian individuals from Russia, 39 in total and aged about 6 to 95 years, were included as donors. About 9.1 milliliters of peripheral blood were collected from each donor into EDTA-treated Vacutainer tubes. Ficoll-Paque density-gradient centrifugation was used to isolate PBMCs, with at least 6.5 million obtained per sample. Total RNA, at least 6 micrograms per sample, was extracted from PBMCs with Trizol reagent. For every donor, flow cytometry on a PBMC aliquot measured the percentage of naive CD45RAhigh/CD27high T cells. Overall study results and their limits: Compared with the aged group, the long-lived group had more naive CD4+ T cells, fewer expanded clones and increased TCR diversity, a pattern suggesting age selection. Since profiling was done on bulk unsorted PBMCs, naive and antigen-experienced compartments could not be conclusively compared. Estimates of total diversity from one million sequenced T cells were regarded as lower bounds and underestimates. The percentage of naive T cells measured by flow cytometry correlated strongly with observed TCR beta diversity. Because donor CMV infection status was unknown, age-related changes in expanded clonotypes were potentially confounded. As age increased, observed TCR beta diversity per million T cells dropped in a roughly linear way, and a significant reduction was already evident by age about 40.

This clonotype has at least ten counts. No cognate antigen has been identified for it. The input lacks base qualities; no much larger clone sits a single base away. Measured from the cysteine to the phenylalanine, the CDR3 is 13 residues long. The sequence is cut down to CDR3 DNA, 39 bases in frame from base 1. Per the germline V gene (reference sequence), MNHNY is the CDR1 and SVGAGI is the CDR2. The junction carries 5 bases between V and J, which are trimmed by 4 bases and 1 base respectively. The library was produced with 5' RACE. Instrument on record: Illumina HiSeq 2500. A second PCR of roughly 7 to 12 cycles was run with a J-beta primer mix and a sample-barcoded 5' primer. A template-switch 5' adaptor carrying 12 random nucleotides introduced a unique molecular identifier onto each TCR beta cDNA molecule. At least 2.5 million CDR3-containing paired-end reads were obtained from each sample. First-strand cDNA synthesis was performed from all RNA using the Mint cDNA synthesis kit, with priming by a TRBC-specific oligonucleotide. Following uracil-DNA glycosylase treatment, all cDNA underwent a first 18-cycle PCR with the universal primers M1SS and BC2_uni_R. In the authors' own workflow: For normalization, 1 million high-quality reads, each with a distinct molecular identifier, were randomly selected from each sample. Instead of being binned into consensus sequences, reads that shared molecular identifiers were thrown out. MiTCR, with a Q25 quality threshold and the strictest error-elimination algorithm, was used for CDR3 identification, clonotype clustering and error correction. A nonparametric unseen species model with Euler transformation was used to estimate lower-bound total TCR beta diversity. The public reads were run again by TCRdb, first through fastp at Q25 and then through MiXCR, and only productive beta chains were kept. Identical CDR3 proteins give one entry, which carries the most common genes and DNA. These V and J calls rely on TCRdb rather than the paper's analysis. Recorded for this sample are 600,000 or so distinct CDR3 sequences; under 55% of them occurred a single time. Around 25% of the sample is held by the ten biggest clonotypes.

The rearrangement combines TRBV6-6 with TRBJ1-3, with no confidently assigned D gene. The receptor comes from a man aged 80 or over in good health. What was sequenced was blood. The DNA sequence is given as TGTGCCAGCAGTTGGGATTCTGGAAACACCATATATTTT. Its coded protein is CASSWDSGNTIYF.